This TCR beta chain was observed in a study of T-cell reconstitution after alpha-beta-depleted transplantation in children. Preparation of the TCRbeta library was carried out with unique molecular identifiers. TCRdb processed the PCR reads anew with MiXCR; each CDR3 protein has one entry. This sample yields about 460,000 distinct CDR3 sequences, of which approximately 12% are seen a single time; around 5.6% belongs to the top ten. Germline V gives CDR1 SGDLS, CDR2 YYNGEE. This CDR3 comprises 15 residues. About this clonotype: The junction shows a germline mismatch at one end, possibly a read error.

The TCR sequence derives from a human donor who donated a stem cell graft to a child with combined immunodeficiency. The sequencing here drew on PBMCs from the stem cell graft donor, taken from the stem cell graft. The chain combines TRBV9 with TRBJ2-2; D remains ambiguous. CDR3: CATPWAAPNTWELFF. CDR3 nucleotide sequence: TGTGCCACCCCGTGGGCCGCACCGAACACCTGGGAGCTGTTTTTT.